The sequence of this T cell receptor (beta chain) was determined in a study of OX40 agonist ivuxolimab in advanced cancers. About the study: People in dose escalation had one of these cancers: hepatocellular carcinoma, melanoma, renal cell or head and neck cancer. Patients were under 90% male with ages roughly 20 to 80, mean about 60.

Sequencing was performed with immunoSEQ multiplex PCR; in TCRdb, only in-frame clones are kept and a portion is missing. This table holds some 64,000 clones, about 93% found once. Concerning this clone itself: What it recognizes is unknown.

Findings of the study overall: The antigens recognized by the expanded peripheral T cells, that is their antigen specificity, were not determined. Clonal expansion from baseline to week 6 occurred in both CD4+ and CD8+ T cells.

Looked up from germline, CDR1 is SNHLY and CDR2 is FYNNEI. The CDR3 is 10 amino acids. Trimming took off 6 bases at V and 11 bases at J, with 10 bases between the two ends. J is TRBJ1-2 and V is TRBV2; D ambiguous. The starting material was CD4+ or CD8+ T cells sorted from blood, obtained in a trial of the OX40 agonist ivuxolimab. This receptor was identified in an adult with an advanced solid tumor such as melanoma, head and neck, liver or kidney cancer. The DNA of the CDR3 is TGTGCCAGCAGCGACGGGAGGTACACCTTC. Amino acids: CASSDGRYTF.